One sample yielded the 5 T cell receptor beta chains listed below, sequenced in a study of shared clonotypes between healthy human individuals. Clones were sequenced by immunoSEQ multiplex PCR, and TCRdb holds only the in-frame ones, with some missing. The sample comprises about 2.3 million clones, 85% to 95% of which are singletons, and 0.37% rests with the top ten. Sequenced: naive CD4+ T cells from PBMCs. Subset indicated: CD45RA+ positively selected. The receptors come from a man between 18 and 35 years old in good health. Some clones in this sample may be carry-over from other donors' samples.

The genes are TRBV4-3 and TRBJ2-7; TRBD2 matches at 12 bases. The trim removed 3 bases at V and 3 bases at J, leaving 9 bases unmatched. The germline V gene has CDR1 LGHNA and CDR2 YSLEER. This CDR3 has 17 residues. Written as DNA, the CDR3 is TGCGCCAGCAGCCAGGGAACTAGCGGGAGGCCCGGCTACGAGCAGTACTTC. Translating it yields CASSQGTSGRPGYEQYF.

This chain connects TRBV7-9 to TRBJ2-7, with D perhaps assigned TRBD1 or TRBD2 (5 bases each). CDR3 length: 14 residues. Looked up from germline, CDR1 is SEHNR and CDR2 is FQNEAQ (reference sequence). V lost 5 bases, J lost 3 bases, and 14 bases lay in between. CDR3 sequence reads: CASSPGTANYEQYF. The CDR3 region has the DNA TGTGCCAGCAGCCCGGGGACGGCCAACTACGAGCAGTACTTC. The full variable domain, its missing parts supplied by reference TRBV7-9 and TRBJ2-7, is DTGVSQNPRHKITKRGQNVTFRCDPISEHNRLYWYRQTLGQGPEFLTYFQNEAQLEKSRLLSDRFSAERPKGSFSTLEIQRTEQGDSAMYLCASSPGTANYEQYFGPGTRLTVT.

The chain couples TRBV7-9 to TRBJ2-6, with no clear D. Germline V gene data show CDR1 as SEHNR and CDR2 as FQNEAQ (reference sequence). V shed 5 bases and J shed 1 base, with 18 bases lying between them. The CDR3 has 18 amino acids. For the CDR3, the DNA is TGTGCCAGCAGCCTCAAATATGGCAACCAATCTGGGGCCAACGTCCTGACTTTC. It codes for CASSLKYGNQSGANVLTF.

As DNA, the CDR3 is TGTGCCAGCAGCTTAGCGGGAGGGCCTCGGAGAGATCAGTACTTC. Translated: CASSLAGGPRRDQYF. V and J are TRBV7-9 and TRBJ2-4; 7 bases fit TRBD2. This CDR3 spans 15 amino acids. From germline, CDR1 is SEHNR and CDR2 FQNEAQ (reference sequence). V trimming: 0 bases; J trimming: 12 bases; junction bases outside the gene matches: 11.

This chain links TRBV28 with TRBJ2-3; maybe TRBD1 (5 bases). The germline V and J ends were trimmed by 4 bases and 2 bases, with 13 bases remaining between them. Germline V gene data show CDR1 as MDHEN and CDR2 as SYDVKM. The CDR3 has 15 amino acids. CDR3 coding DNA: TGTGCCAGCAGTTCCCGGACACGACCCACAGATACGCAGTATTTT. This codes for CASSSRTRPTDTQYF. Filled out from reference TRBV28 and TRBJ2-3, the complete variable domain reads DVKVTQSSRYLVKRTGEKVFLECVQDMDHENMFWYRQDPGLGLRLIYFSYDVKMKEKGDIPEGYSVSREKKERFSLILESASTNQTSMYLCASSSRTRPTDTQYFGPGTRLTVL.